The clone carrying this T cell receptor beta chain was found once. These data belong to a study of blood T cell repertoires in COVID-19. Study summary: Both acute and convalescent COVID-19 samples were obtained from the United States, Italy and Spain. The cDNA or gDNA used as material had been derived from T cells, B-cell-depleted T cells, or PBMCs.

The CDR3 contains 12 residues. Trimming left V 3 bases short and J 3 bases short, with 8 bases between. From germline, CDR1 is SQVTM and CDR2 ANQGSEA. Sequenced by immunoSEQ multiplex PCR; TCRdb stores in-frame clones only, minus some. The sample shows roughly 170,000 clones, more than 85% of them seen only once. Sequenced sample: peripheral blood. V and J are TRBV29-1 and TRBJ1-1; maybe TRBD1 (5 bases). The receptor was isolated from a man aged 35-49 years with active or convalescent COVID-19. Here the CDR3 reads CSVDWGDTEAFF. The CDR3 nucleotides are TGCAGCGTTGACTGGGGGGACACTGAAGCTTTCTTT.